Each of the 4 T cell receptor beta chains below was sequenced from the same sample in a study of T cell changes during pregnancy in multiple sclerosis. Only in-frame clones appear in the TCRdb table, and some are missing; sequencing was by immunoSEQ multiplex PCR. The table includes about 93,000 clones, 85% to 95% detected once. Sequencing was performed on peripheral blood, taken after pregnancy. The source is a female donor with multiple sclerosis, enrolled in a pregnancy study.

V gene TRBV7-2 combines with J gene TRBJ1-3, with D unclear. The CDR3 length is 13 residues. CDR1 and CDR2 (germline): SGHTA, FQGNSA. V was trimmed by 6 bases and J by 11 bases, leaving 17 bases between them. The CDR3 region has the DNA TGTGCCAGCAGTACCCCCCGAAAGAGCGCCATATATTTT. Encoded protein: CASSTPRKSAIYF.

The chain carries TRBV6-5 and TRBJ2-3; D call uncertain. V dropped 6 bases and J dropped 2 bases, with 9 bases sitting between them. Germline loops: CDR1 MNHEY, CDR2 SVGAGI. This CDR3 has 13 residues. CDR3 residues: CASSGYNTDTQYF. In DNA, the CDR3 is TGTGCCAGCAGCGGTTATAACACAGATACGCAGTATTTT.

V gene TRBV27 combines with J gene TRBJ2-7; 8 bases align to TRBD1. Germline V gene lookup returns CDR1 MNHEY and CDR2 SMNVEV (reference sequence). The CDR3 sequence is 13 residues long. With 5 bases clipped from V and 6 bases from J, the junction kept 6 bases outside the gene matches. For the CDR3, the DNA is TGTGCCAGCAGTGCCGTGACAGGGGTCGAGCAGTACTTC. This sequence encodes CASSAVTGVEQYF.

The chain links TRBV4-2 to TRBJ2-7; TRBD1 might be the D (6 bases). CDR1 is LGHNA and CDR2 is YNFKEQ in the germline V gene. V gave up 0 bases and J gave up 1 base, with 19 bases separating them. The CDR3 spans 18 residues. The CDR3 loop is CASSQDLYPDRASYEQYF. Here the CDR3 DNA reads TGTGCCAGCAGCCAAGATCTCTACCCGGACAGAGCATCCTACGAGCAGTACTTC.